This T cell receptor beta chain is drawn from a study of metastatic and nonmetastatic thyroid tumors. At the level of the study: The authors compared repertoires across blood and tumor or nodule tissue from malignant and benign thyroid patients. Study findings and constraints: Across blood and tumor, TCR beta diversity in malignant thyroid tumors was reportedly significantly higher than in benign nodules.

As to this clone: As yet, its antigen is unknown.

There were no patients who had received any treatment before thyroid surgery. Authors' processing steps: The study took CDR3 differences across clinicopathological groups and made a distant-metastasis classifier for papillary thyroid cancer from them. From the PCR reads, TCRdb re-called clones with MiXCR. TCRdb's processing, not the authors' own work, is the source of the V and J calls. Of roughly 89,000 clones listed, under 15% are singletons. The CDR3 contains 11 residues. Germline V gene sequence: CDR1 MNHEY, CDR2 SVGEGT. The V and J ends lost 4 bases and 9 bases respectively, with 7 bases between them.

Material: tumor tissue. This sequence was found in a female donor with papillary thyroid cancer or a benign thyroid nodule (not recorded which). Some clones in this sample may be carry-over from other donors' samples. The genes are TRBV6-2 or TRBV6-3 and TRBJ2-1; D gene uncertain. The chain's CDR3 is CASSLSGEQFF. In DNA form, the CDR3 reads TGTGCCAGCAGTTTGTCGGGTGAGCAGTTCTTC.